This T cell receptor (beta chain) is drawn from a study of early T cells in non-severe SARS-CoV-2 infection. Each CDR3 protein gets one entry after TCRdb re-called the 5' RACE reads with MiXCR. Here the sample spans about 64,000 distinct CDR3 sequences, about 12% being singletons. The V end was cut by 5 bases, the J end by 5 bases, with 16 bases between. Germline values: CDR1 SGHAT, CDR2 FQNNGV. The CDR3 has 15 residues. In this sample, this clonotype turned up a few times. The source is an adult who was a healthcare worker with PCR-confirmed SARS-CoV-2 infection or an uninfected control (not recorded which). Sequenced here: whole blood, sampled at baseline. The V call is TRBV11-2, the J call TRBJ2-1, with a weak D call TRBD2 (5 bases). In DNA, the CDR3 is TGTGCCAGCAGCACCTTATCGGGGAAAAACAATGAGCAGTTCTTC. Protein: CASSTLSGKNNEQFF.